This entry describes one TCR beta chain. With a far larger clone one base away, a read error is the likely cause. The data belong to a study of regulatory T cells in long-lasting Graves disease. This CDR3 is built from 14 residues. J was trimmed by 3 bases and V by 6 bases; bases with no gene match: 6. CDR1 is SGHAT and CDR2 is FQNNGV in the germline V gene. Relying on iRepertoire HTBI primers and Arm-PCR of CDR3 regions, the team built TCR beta libraries. In TCRdb, the multiplex PCR reads were re-called with MiXCR into one record per CDR3 protein. The sample has more than 400,000 distinct CDR3 sequences, 15% to 20% seen once. This sample's time point: newly diagnosed GD, antithyroid drugs for less than 3 months. PBMC-extracted RNA yielded the TCR library. This sample was also put to use in a study of T cells in Graves' hyperthyroidism and ophthalmopathy.

The sample consisted of peripheral blood mononuclear cells (PBMCs), taken at new diagnosis, from a patient treated with antithyroid drugs. The clonotype comes from a young woman with Graves disease. The rearrangement uses TRBV11-2 and TRBJ1-1; 8 bases align to TRBD1. In nucleotides, the CDR3 is TGTGCCAGCAGTTCAGGGGGCTTTTACACTGAAGCTTTCTTT. It codes for CASSSGGFYTEAFF.